The rows below give T cell receptor beta chains drawn from one sample of a study of memory CD4+ T cells and cytomegalovirus serostatus. Measured with immunoSEQ multiplex PCR; TCRdb has only the in-frame clones, and not every one. The sample consists of 55,000 to 75,000 clones, 82% of them appearing once. The sequencing input was memory CD4+ T cells from blood. These receptors were collected from an adult in good health and CMV-seronegative. CDR3s include the opening cysteine and the closing phenylalanine or tryptophan. D genes are given only for firm matches. The size entry is marked missing in some rows and otherwise reads once, few, many or a size class.

>.|TRBV30|TRBJ2-1|.
CAWGLGLNEQFF
TGCGCCTGGGGCCTAGGGCTGAACGAGCAGTTCTTC
>.|TRBV7-9|TRBJ2-3|TRBD1
CASSLVGTGGSTDTQYF
TGTGCCAGCAGCTTAGTAGGGACAGGGGGTAGCACAGATACGCAGTATTTT
>.|TRBV7-2|TRBJ2-5|.
CASSLVGQPIQETQYF
TGTGCCAGCAGCTTAGTTGGCCAGCCAATTCAAGAGACCCAGTACTTC
>.|TRBV19|TRBJ1-1|TRBD1
CASSSRTGRKSEAFF
TGTGCCAGTAGTTCCCGGACAGGGAGGAAATCTGAAGCTTTCTTT
>.|TRBV30|TRBJ2-7|.
CAWKAGPSYEQYF
TGTGCCTGGAAGGCAGGCCCCTCCTACGAGCAGTACTTC
>.|TRBV7-8|TRBJ2-1|.
CASSFILARTHEQFF
TGTGCCAGCAGCTTCATTTTAGCTCGGACCCATGAGCAGTTCTTC
>.|TRBV9|TRBJ2-5|TRBD2
CASSHGLAGVPETQYF
TGTGCCAGCAGCCATGGACTAGCGGGAGTACCAGAGACCCAGTACTTC
>.|TRBV14|TRBJ2-5|.
CASSQVFFIQYF
TGTGCCAGCAGCCAAGTTTTCTTTATCCAGTACTTC
>.|TRBV5-4|TRBJ1-2|TRBD1
CASRIGQGLYGYTF
TGTGCCAGCAGGATAGGACAGGGACTCTATGGCTACACCTTC
>few|TRBV10-3|TRBJ1-1|TRBD1
CAISSWTGRGTEAFF
TGTGCCATCAGTAGCTGGACAGGACGCGGCACTGAAGCTTTCTTT
>.|TRBV4-1|TRBJ2-2|.
CASSQAPGLTGELFF
TGCGCCAGCAGCCAAGCCCCGGGACTTACCGGGGAGCTGTTTTTT
>.|TRBV30|TRBJ1-5|TRBD1
CAWTRDRSNQPQHF
TGTGCCTGGACTCGGGACAGGAGCAATCAGCCCCAGCATTTT
>.|TRBV6-5|TRBJ1-1|.
CASSPLDSEAFF
TGTGCCAGCAGCCCCCTCGACAGTGAAGCTTTCTTT
>.|TRBV6-5|TRBJ2-1|TRBD1
CASSSTDRGNEQFF
TGTGCCAGCAGTTCCACGGACAGGGGCAATGAGCAGTTCTTC
>.|TRBV29-1|TRBJ1-3|.
CSVRTSGNTIYF
TGCAGCGTACGGACCTCTGGAAACACCATATATTTT
>.|TRBV7-9|TRBJ2-7|.
CASSNQGQIPNEQYF
TGTGCCAGCAGCAATCAAGGACAGATTCCCAACGAGCAGTACTTC
>.|TRBV11-2|TRBJ2-5|TRBD1
CASSLERGPGETQYF
TGTGCCAGCAGCTTAGAGAGGGGGCCCGGGGAGACCCAGTACTTC
>.|TRBV21-1|TRBJ1-5|.
CASSERRRAGEVQPQHF
TGTGCCAGCAGCGAACGACGACGGGCTGGGGAAGTGCAGCCCCAGCATTTT
>once|TRBV5-1|TRBJ2-3|.
CASSLGGRTVGDTQYF
TGCGCCAGCAGCTTGGGGGGCAGGACAGTGGGAGATACGCAGTATTTT
>.|TRBV5-1|TRBJ2-7|.
CASRNGQHQLYEQYF
TGCGCCAGCAGAAATGGACAGCACCAACTCTACGAGCAGTACTTC
>.|TRBV30|TRBJ2-7|.
CAWNKGGEQYF
TGTGCCTGGAATAAGGGCGGCGAGCAGTACTTC
>medium-sized|TRBV5-5|TRBJ1-1|.
CASSLQAGLNTEAFF
TGTGCCAGCAGCTTGCAGGCAGGCTTGAACACTGAAGCTTTCTTT
>once|TRBV7-3|TRBJ1-1|.
CASSPRTVTEAFF
TGTGCCAGCAGCCCCCGGACCGTCACTGAAGCTTTCTTT
>.|TRBV18|TRBJ2-3|.
CASSLQFADTQYF
TGTGCCAGCTCATTACAATTCGCAGATACGCAGTATTTT
>.|TRBV5-8|TRBJ2-7|TRBD2
CASSNPWTSGSYEQYF
TGTGCCAGCAGCAACCCCTGGACTAGCGGTTCCTACGAGCAGTACTTC
>.|TRBV19|TRBJ1-5|.
CASSMRDSNQPQHF
TGTGCCAGTAGTATGAGAGATAGCAATCAGCCCCAGCATTTT
>.|TRBV29-1|TRBJ2-6|.
CSVMSGHRSSGANVLTF
TGCAGCGTTATGAGCGGACACCGGAGCTCTGGGGCCAACGTCCTGACTTTC
>.|TRBV6-5|TRBJ1-2|.
CASSYREVNYGYTF
TGTGCCAGCAGTTATCGGGAGGTGAACTATGGCTACACCTTC
>.|TRBV27|TRBJ1-1|.
CASSDIQRLNTEAFF
TGTGCCAGCAGTGACATACAGAGACTTAACACTGAAGCTTTCTTT
>.|TRBV28|TRBJ2-7|TRBD1
CASSASGTDYEQYF
TGTGCCAGCAGTGCATCCGGGACAGACTACGAGCAGTACTTC
>.|TRBV29-1|TRBJ2-1|TRBD2
CSVGRASGGMGNEQFF
TGCAGCGTTGGACGGGCTAGCGGGGGGATGGGCAATGAGCAGTTCTTC
>.|TRBV28|TRBJ1-2|TRBD1
CASSQVGGTGPANYGYTF
TGTGCCAGCAGTCAGGTCGGCGGGACAGGGCCAGCTAACTATGGCTACACCTTC
>once|TRBV2|TRBJ1-5|.
CASSGEGGNQPQHF
TGTGCCAGCAGCGGTGAAGGGGGCAATCAGCCCCAGCATTTT
>.|TRBV6-1|TRBJ2-3|.
CASSEDRLNTDTQYF
TGTGCCAGCAGTGAAGACAGACTTAACACAGATACGCAGTATTTT
>.|TRBV28|TRBJ2-1|TRBD1
CASSLPHGTGRGEQFF
TGTGCCAGCAGTTTACCTCACGGGACAGGGAGGGGTGAGCAGTTCTTC
>few|TRBV7-2|TRBJ2-1|.
CASSKSWAEQFF
TGTGCCAGCAGCAAATCTTGGGCCGAGCAGTTCTTC
>.|TRBV7-8|TRBJ1-5|.
CASSLVGRNQPQHF
TGTGCCAGCAGCTTAGTAGGTAGGAATCAGCCCCAGCATTTT
>medium-sized|TRBV4-1|TRBJ1-1|.
CASRRGESTEAFF
TGCGCCAGCAGGAGGGGGGAGTCGACTGAAGCTTTCTTT
>once|TRBV5-8|TRBJ2-7|.
CASSRYRDGAYEQYF
TGTGCCAGCAGCCGCTACCGGGACGGAGCCTACGAGCAGTACTTC
>.|TRBV7-6|TRBJ1-6|.
CASSLRYNSPLHF
TGTGCCAGCAGCCTAAGGTATAATTCACCCCTCCACTTT
>.|TRBV7-6|TRBJ2-1|TRBD2
CASSLSGLAGGGEQFF
TGTGCCAGCAGCTTATCGGGACTAGCGGGAGGGGGAGAGCAGTTCTTC
>.|TRBV19|TRBJ1-6|.
CASRTTATYNSPLHF
TGTGCCAGTAGAACAACAGCGACTTATAATTCACCCCTCCACTTT